These 17 T cell receptor beta chains came from one sample sequenced in a study of T cell responses to AZD1222 COVID-19 vaccine. Data came from immunoSEQ multiplex PCR; TCRdb stores just in-frame clones and leaves some out. The data show approximately 110,000 clones, over 80% seen once. The source material was peripheral blood, sampled on day 0 of AZD1222 vaccination. Receptors originate from an adult in good health.

CDR3 loop: CASSPRTSGSTDTQYF. CDR3 DNA sequence: TGTGCCAGCAGCCCTCGGACTAGCGGGAGCACAGATACGCAGTATTTT. The chain combines TRBV4-2 with TRBJ2-3; TRBD2 matches 11 bases. The ends lost 4 bases at V and 0 bases at J; junction bases unmatched: 3. The length of the CDR3 is 16 residues. Germline V CDR1 and CDR2: LGHNA, YNFKEQ.

This sequence joins TRBV6-5 and TRBJ1-1; D perhaps matches TRBD1 (6 bases). The V end was cut by 6 bases, the J end by 2 bases, with 16 bases between. Germline CDR1 reads MNHEY; CDR2 reads SVGAGI. There are 15 residues in the CDR3. CDR3 in amino acids: CASSGWGGVNTEAFF. CDR3 nucleotide sequence: TGTGCCAGCAGCGGGTGGGGGGGCGTTAACACTGAAGCTTTCTTT.

The genes are TRBV16 and TRBJ2-1, with 10 bases matching TRBD2. The V and J ends lost 2 bases and 1 base, in that order; junction bases with no gene match: 2. Germline values: CDR1 KGHSY, CDR2 FQNENV. There are 16 residues in the CDR3. The CDR3 protein is CASSQPSGRSYNEQFF. The CDR3 DNA sequence: TGTGCCAGCAGCCAACCTAGCGGGAGATCCTACAATGAGCAGTTCTTC. Full variable domain (rest looked up from reference TRBV16 and TRBJ2-1): GEEVAQTPKHLVRGEGQKAKLYCAPIKGHSYVFWYQQVLKNEFKFLISFQNENVFDETGMPKERFSAKCLPNSPCSLEIQATKLEDSAVYFCASSQPSGRSYNEQFFGPGTRLTVL.

This clone was found a few times. The V gene is TRBV7-2, the J gene TRBJ1-2; D is unresolved. This CDR3 is built from 15 residues. Germline V gene sequence: CDR1 SGHTA, CDR2 FQGNSA. V was trimmed by 0 bases and J by 8 bases, leaving 16 bases between them. CDR3 coding DNA: TGTGCCAGCAGCTTAGCAAGCGCTGGATCAGGAGGCTACACCTTC. This sequence encodes CASSLASAGSGGYTF.

This clone occurred a few times. The rearrangement uses TRBV7-8 and TRBJ1-2; no clear D. The germline V gene has CDR1 SGHVS and CDR2 FQNEAQ. This CDR3 contains 16 residues. The V end was cut by 1 base, the J end by 5 bases, with 17 bases between. The CDR3 nucleotides read TGTGCCAGCAGCTTAGAACAGACTAGACGGGCGTATGGCTACACCTTC. This encodes CASSLEQTRRAYGYTF.

The chain recombines TRBV18 with TRBJ2-3, with a tentative D call TRBD2 (6 bases). Per the germline V gene, CDR1 is KGHSH and CDR2 is LQKENI. V lost 0 bases, J lost 2 bases, and 12 bases lay in between. The CDR3 is 16 amino acids. In DNA, the CDR3 is TGTGCCAGCTCACCACCGGGGCGGGGTGACACAGATACGCAGTATTTT. As protein: CASSPPGRGDTDTQYF.

This chain connects TRBV3-1 (or the pseudogene TRBV3-2) to TRBJ1-5, with D tentatively TRBD1 (5 bases). V dropped 2 bases and J dropped 2 bases, with 13 bases sitting between them. Germline V gene lookup returns CDR1 LGHDT and CDR2 YNNKEL (reference sequence). The CDR3 spans 16 residues. The CDR3 bases are TGTGCCAGCAGCCAATTCGGAGTAGGGGGCAATCAGCCCCAGCATTTT. Protein product: CASSQFGVGGNQPQHF.

The rearrangement joins TRBV5-5 to TRBJ1-1; weak D call: TRBD1 (5 bases). Between the trimmed V and J ends, which lost 5 bases and 0 bases, there was a span of 11 bases. The length of the CDR3 is 14 residues. Germline V gives CDR1 SGHKS, CDR2 YYEKEE (reference sequence). The CDR3 loop reads CASRPDSMNTEAFF. The CDR3 DNA reads as TGTGCCAGCAGACCAGACAGCATGAACACTGAAGCTTTCTTT.

CDR3: CASSLKGAVNTGELFF. In DNA form, the CDR3 reads TGTGCCAGCAGCTTGAAGGGGGCGGTTAACACCGGGGAGCTGTTTTTT. The J gene is TRBJ2-2, the V gene TRBV5-6, with 7 positions matching TRBD1. The junction had 5 bases not matched to a gene; V was cut back by 1 base and J by 2 bases. From germline, CDR1 is SGHDT and CDR2 YYEEEE. This CDR3 has 16 residues.

This chain links TRBV19 with TRBJ2-1; perhaps TRBD2 as D (6 bases). Germline CDR1 LNHDA, CDR2 SQIVND (reference sequence). The V gene lost 6 bases and the J gene lost 6 bases, with 18 bases spanning the gap. There are 15 residues in the CDR3. The CDR3 region has the DNA TGTGCCAGTAGCCGGGACTGGGGCAGCTTCAATGAGCAGTTCTTC. Its translation: CASSRDWGSFNEQFF.

This chain uses TRBV10-3 with TRBJ2-7; D tentatively fits TRBD1 or TRBD2 (5 bases each). The CDR3 is 15 residues long. Trimming shortened V by 6 bases and J by 6 bases, and 21 bases separated the two germline ends. Per the germline V gene, CDR1 is ENHRY and CDR2 is SYGVKD. CDR3 residues: CAISRRDPGAVEQYF. CDR3 DNA: TGTGCCATCAGCCGTAGGGACCCCGGTGCAGTCGAGCAGTACTTC.

This chain joins TRBV21-1 and TRBJ2-1; the table names TRBD2, a call not compared with the DNA. TRBV21-1 is classified as a pseudogene. The CDR3 spans 18 residues. DNA for the CDR3: TGTGCCAGCAGCAAAGGGCCGAGCGGGATCCACACCTACAATGAGCAGTTCTTC. Residues: CASSKGPSGIHTYNEQFF.

This rearrangement joins TRBV3-1 (or the pseudogene TRBV3-2) to TRBJ2-1, with 7 positions matching TRBD2. CDR1 and CDR2 from the germline V gene are LGHDT and YNNKEL (reference sequence). Germline trimming cut 4 bases from V and 4 bases from J; bases unmatched to any gene: 19. The CDR3 contains 19 residues. This CDR3 reads CASSPGGSAGSLAYNEQFF. The CDR3 DNA sequence: TGTGCCAGCAGCCCCGGCGGGAGCGCCGGGTCCCTTGCTTACAATGAGCAGTTCTTC.

V and J are TRBV19 and TRBJ2-3; 13 nucleotides align to TRBD2. This CDR3 is built from 19 residues. The germline CDR1 and CDR2 sequences are LNHDA and SQIVND (reference sequence). Trimming cost V 4 bases and J 4 bases; bases outside gene matches: 14. The DNA of the CDR3 is TGTGCCAGTAGTACGGCCCACCGACTAGCGGGGGGTCTCGCAGATACGCAGTATTTT. Translating it yields CASSTAHRLAGGLADTQYF.

V and J are TRBV7-9 and TRBJ1-5; D unresolved. Germline-derived CDR1 and CDR2 are SEHNR and FQNEAQ (reference sequence). V lost 5 bases, J lost 0 bases, and 8 bases lay in between. The CDR3 consists of 14 residues. The CDR3 nucleotides read TGTGCCAGCAGCCTACAAGATAGCAATCAGCCCCAGCATTTT. Encoded protein: CASSLQDSNQPQHF.

V gene TRBV9 combines with J gene TRBJ2-7; 8 nucleotides agree with TRBD1. Trimming cost V 0 bases and J 7 bases; bases outside gene matches: 6. The CDR3 covers 14 residues. CDR1 and CDR2 (germline): SGDLS, YYNGEE. CDR3 residues: CASSVGGQVREQYF. For the CDR3, the DNA is TGTGCCAGCAGCGTAGGGGGACAGGTTAGGGAGCAGTACTTC.

The chain couples TRBV7-9 to TRBJ1-1; D remains ambiguous. This CDR3 contains 13 residues. Between the trimmed V and J ends, which lost 2 bases and 3 bases, there was a span of 7 bases. Germline V gives CDR1 SEHNR, CDR2 FQNEAQ (reference sequence). CDR3 loop: CASSLLSDTEAFF. The CDR3 nucleotides are TGTGCCAGCAGCTTACTATCGGACACTGAAGCTTTCTTT.